The 8 T cell receptor beta chains reported below all come from one sample, sequenced in a study of T cell responses to AZD1222 COVID-19 vaccine. Profiling relied on immunoSEQ multiplex PCR, and the TCRdb table lists in-frame clones only, not all of them. The sample yields some 280,000 clones, around 93% seen once. The sample here was peripheral blood, taken 28 days after the second AZD1222 dose. Source of these receptors: an adult who received the AZD1222 COVID-19 vaccine.

The rearrangement links TRBV2 to TRBJ2-5; TRBD2 agrees at 8 bases. V was clipped by 7 bases and J by 5 bases; unmatched bases: 12. This CDR3 contains 15 residues. The V gene's germline CDR1 is SNHLY and CDR2 FYNNEI. The CDR3 region is CASTITGGSMETQYF. CDR3 nucleotides: TGTGCCAGCACCATCACGGGGGGGAGTATGGAGACCCAGTACTTC.

This clone was recorded a few times. The rearrangement joins TRBV6-5 to TRBJ2-7; 8 positions match TRBD2. Per germline, CDR1 MNHEY and CDR2 SVGAGI. Trimming cost V 2 bases and J 2 bases; bases outside gene matches: 5. The CDR3 loop spans 15 amino acids. The CDR3: CASSYGGSGTYEQYF. CDR3 coding DNA: TGTGCCAGCAGTTACGGGGGTAGCGGGACCTACGAGCAGTACTTC.

V gene TRBV24-1 combines with J gene TRBJ1-2, with D uncertain. The ends were cut back, 3 bases at V and 2 bases at J, with 6 bases in the middle. The germline V gene encodes CDR1 KGHDR and CDR2 SFDVKD. The CDR3 runs to 13 residues. The CDR3 spells CATSDERNYGYTF. The CDR3 DNA reads as TGTGCCACCAGTGATGAAAGAAACTATGGCTACACCTTC.

The rearrangement links TRBV9 to TRBJ1-2, with no clear D. This CDR3 comprises 14 residues. The V end lost 3 bases, the J end lost 3 bases, and 12 bases lay between the germline ends. Germline V gene data show CDR1 as SGDLS and CDR2 as YYNGEE. The CDR3 loop reads CASSEGGVDYGYTF. In DNA, the CDR3 is TGTGCCAGCAGCGAGGGCGGGGTAGACTATGGCTACACCTTC. The variable domain in full, with the rest retrieved from reference TRBV9 and TRBJ1-2, is DSGVTQTPKHLITATGQRVTLRCSPRSGDLSVYWYQQSLDQGLQFLIQYYNGEERAKGNILERFSAQQFPDLHSELNLSSLELGDSALYFCASSEGGVDYGYTFGSGTRLTVV.

The chain couples TRBV6-5 to TRBJ1-2, with TRBD1 matching 7 bases. The junction had 8 bases not matched to a gene; V was cut back by 2 bases and J by 8 bases. CDR3 length: 14 amino acids. CDR1 and CDR2 (germline): MNHEY, SVGAGI. The CDR3 loop reads CASSYQEQGLGYTF. CDR3 DNA sequence: TGTGCCAGCAGTTACCAGGAACAGGGGTTAGGCTACACCTTC.

With respect to this clone: The identical CDR3 is also encoded by other nucleotide sequences in the sample. This chain connects TRBV28 to TRBJ2-3; no clear D. The CDR3 sequence is 12 residues long. V was trimmed by 4 bases and J by 5 bases, leaving 7 bases between them. The germline V gene has CDR1 MDHEN and CDR2 SYDVKM. The CDR3 loop reads CASSSLGDTQYF. CDR3 sequence (DNA): TGTGCCAGCAGTTCCTTAGGAGATACGCAGTATTTT.

The chain uses TRBV10-2 and TRBJ2-7, with TRBD2 matching over 7 bases. V lost 8 bases and J lost 0; bases outside the gene matches: 10. The CDR3 totals 15 residues. Germline CDR1 and CDR2: WSHSY and SAAADI. CDR3 coding DNA: TGCGCCAGCGCCCCTGGGGAGGGGCGCTCCTACGAGCAGTACTTC. Amino acid sequence: CASAPGEGRSYEQYF.

This clone was observed once. The rearrangement uses TRBV4-1 and TRBJ2-2; D is unclear. The CDR3 extends over 16 amino acids. Trimming shortened V by 3 bases and J by 3 bases, and 14 bases separated the two germline ends. Looked up from germline, CDR1 is MGHRA and CDR2 is YSYEKL. The CDR3: CASSQSMSHYTGELFF. The CDR3 nucleotides read TGCGCCAGCAGCCAGAGTATGTCCCATTACACCGGGGAGCTGTTTTTT.